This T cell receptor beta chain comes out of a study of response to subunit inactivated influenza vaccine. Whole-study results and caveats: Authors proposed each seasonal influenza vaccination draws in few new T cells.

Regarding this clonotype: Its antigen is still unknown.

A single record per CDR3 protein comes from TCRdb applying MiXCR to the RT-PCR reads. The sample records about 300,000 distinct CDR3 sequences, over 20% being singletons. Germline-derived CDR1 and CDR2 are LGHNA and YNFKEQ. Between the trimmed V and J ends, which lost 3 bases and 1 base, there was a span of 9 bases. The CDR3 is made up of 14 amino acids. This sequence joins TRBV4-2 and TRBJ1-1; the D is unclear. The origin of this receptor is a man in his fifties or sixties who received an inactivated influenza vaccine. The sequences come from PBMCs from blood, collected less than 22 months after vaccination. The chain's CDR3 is CASSHPTANTEAFF. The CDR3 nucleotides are TGTGCCAGCAGCCACCCGACGGCGAACACTGAAGCTTTCTTT.